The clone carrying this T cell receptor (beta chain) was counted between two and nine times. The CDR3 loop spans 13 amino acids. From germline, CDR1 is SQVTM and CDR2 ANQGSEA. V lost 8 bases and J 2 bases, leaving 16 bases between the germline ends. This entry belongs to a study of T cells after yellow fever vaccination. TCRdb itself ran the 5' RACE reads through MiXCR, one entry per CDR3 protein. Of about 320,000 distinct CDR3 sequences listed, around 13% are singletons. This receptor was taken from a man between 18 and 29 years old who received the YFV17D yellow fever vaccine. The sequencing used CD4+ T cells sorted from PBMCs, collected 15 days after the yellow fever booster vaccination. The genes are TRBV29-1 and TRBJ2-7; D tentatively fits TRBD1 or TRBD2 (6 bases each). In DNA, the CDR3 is TGCAGCCTCGCCCTAGGGGGGCCCTACGAGCAGTACGTC. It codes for CSLALGGPYEQYV.